The 30 T cell receptor beta chains given below trace back to one sample, sequenced in a study of blood T cells in healthy people across ages. Using a J-beta primer mix together with a sample-barcoded 5' primer, a second PCR was run for about 6 to 12 cycles. TCRdb passed the 5' RACE reads through MiXCR, listing each CDR3 protein once. The sample holds hundreds of thousands of distinct CDR3 sequences, roughly 32% seen once. Sequencing was performed on blood. The receptors come from a woman older than 75 in good health.

This chain joins TRBV6-1 and TRBJ2-7, with D possibly matching TRBD2 (6 bases). Trimming shortened V by 6 bases and J by 3 bases, and 18 bases separated the two germline ends. The CDR3 runs 15 residues. The germline V gene encodes CDR1 MNHNS and CDR2 SASEGT. The CDR3 sequence is CASSLSPGVVYEQYF. The CDR3 DNA is TGTGCCAGCAGCCTTTCCCCGGGGGTCGTCTACGAGCAGTACTTC.

This clonotype was counted at least ten times. The chain has TRBV7-2 and TRBJ2-1, with TRBD2 matching 8 bases. This CDR3 has 15 residues. J gave up 7 bases and V 5 bases, and 10 bases lay outside the gene matches. Germline CDR1 and CDR2: SGHTA and FQGNSA. CDR3 protein: CASSLRGGPRNEQFF. For the CDR3, the DNA is TGTGCCAGCAGCCTCCGGGGGGGGCCCCGAAATGAGCAGTTCTTC. The entire variable domain, with the rest obtained from reference TRBV7-2 and TRBJ2-1, is as follows: GAGVSQSPSNKVTEKGKDVELRCDPISGHTALYWYRQSLGQGLEFLIYFQGNSAPDKSGLPSDRFSAERTGGSVSTLTIQRTQQEDSAVYLCASSLRGGPRNEQFFGPGTRLTVL.

This chain joins TRBV7-2 and TRBJ2-7; D is uncertain. CDR1 and CDR2 (germline): SGHTA, FQGNSA. V gave up 3 bases and J gave up 5 bases, with 14 bases separating them. CDR3 size: 14 residues. The CDR3 DNA reads as TGTGCCAGCAGCTTGTTTCTTTCGGGTAACGAGCAGTACTTC. Its translation is CASSLFLSGNEQYF.

This clonotype was observed a handful of times. This chain joins TRBV19 and TRBJ1-1; possible D gene TRBD1, 5 bases. Germline CDR1 reads LNHDA; CDR2 reads SQIVND (reference sequence). The length of the CDR3 is 15 residues. The germline V and J ends were trimmed by 3 bases and 1 base, with 12 bases remaining between them. The CDR3 coding sequence is TGTGCCAGTAGTATTAACGGCAGGGCGAACACTGAAGCTTTCTTT. This gives the protein CASSINGRANTEAFF.

Comment on this clonotype: A much more abundant neighbour one base away suggests this may be a read error. J is TRBJ2-4 and V is TRBV11-2, with unresolved D. V was clipped by 2 bases and J by 13 bases, with 21 bases between them. This CDR3 contains 15 residues. Looked up from germline, CDR1 is SGHAT and CDR2 is FQNNGV. This chain's CDR3 is CASSLSRLTYNEQYF. CDR3 DNA: TGTGCCAGCAGCTTATCGAGACTTACCTACAATGAGCAGTACTTC.

As to this clonotype: This could be a read error, since a much larger clone is one nucleotide away. This chain joins TRBV7-2 and TRBJ2-1; 7 nucleotides agree with TRBD2. The CDR3 is made up of 14 amino acids. Germline V lookup: CDR1 SGHTA, CDR2 FQGNSA. With V trimmed by 5 bases and J by 13 bases, 14 bases remained unmatched. CDR3: CASSDRGVVGTQFF. Here the CDR3 DNA reads TGTGCCAGCAGCGATCGGGGGGTGGTCGGGACCCAGTTCTTC.

The chain joins TRBV9 to TRBJ2-2; 10 bases map to TRBD1. CDR1 is SGDLS and CDR2 is YYNGEE in the germline V gene. The CDR3 runs 15 residues. V shed 2 bases and J 4 bases; nucleotides not matched to a gene: 2. The CDR3 is CASSVTGGGTGELFF. The CDR3 DNA sequence: TGTGCCAGCAGCGTGACAGGGGGCGGCACCGGGGAGCTGTTTTTT. The variable domain in full, with the rest retrieved from reference TRBV9 and TRBJ2-2, is DSGVTQTPKHLITATGQRVTLRCSPRSGDLSVYWYQQSLDQGLQFLIQYYNGEERAKGNILERFSAQQFPDLHSELNLSSLELGDSALYFCASSVTGGGTGELFFGEGSRLTVL.

Remarks on this clonotype: A read error may be the cause here, since a much bigger clone is one base away. V and J are TRBV2 and TRBJ2-5; D remains unclear. TRBJ2-1 matches the DNA end more closely, so the J call is doubtful. This CDR3 spans 12 amino acids. In germline, CDR1 is SNHLY, CDR2 FYNNEI. The CDR3 bases are TGTGCCAGCAGTGACTATCAAGAGACCCAGTTCTTC. Amino acids: CASSDYQETQFF.

The V gene is TRBV20-1, the J gene TRBJ2-5, with TRBD2 matching over 11 bases. Germline loops: CDR1 DFQATT, CDR2 SNEGSKA (reference sequence). The CDR3 extends over 15 amino acids. After removal of 3 bases from V and 0 bases from J, the junction contained 3 bases not matched to a gene. The CDR3 DNA reads TGCAGTGCTAGGACTAGCGGGGAGTACCAAGAGACCCAGTACTTC. Amino acids: CSARTSGEYQETQYF.

V gene TRBV19 combines with J gene TRBJ1-2; no clear D gene. Germline V gene lookup returns CDR1 LNHDA and CDR2 SQIVND (reference sequence). The CDR3 length is 13 residues. V was trimmed by 3 bases and J by 2 bases, leaving 7 bases between them. CDR3 bases: TGTGCCAGTAGTATCCGAGCAAACTATGGCTACACCTTC. Residues: CASSIRANYGYTF.

The genes are TRBV20-1 and TRBJ1-5, with D possibly TRBD1 on 5 matching bases. Per the germline V gene, CDR1 is DFQATT and CDR2 is SNEGSKA (reference sequence). CDR3 length equals 17 residues. The ends were cut back, 0 bases at V and 3 bases at J, with 18 bases in the middle. The CDR3 is CSARDILGSGINQPQHF. CDR3 nucleotide sequence: TGCAGTGCTAGAGATATTCTCGGGTCAGGGATCAATCAGCCCCAGCATTTT.

Ten or more counts support this clonotype. V is TRBV6-2 or TRBV6-3 and J is TRBJ2-5, with a weak D call TRBD2 (5 bases). Deletions cut 4 bases from V and 1 base from J, with 10 bases between. From germline, CDR1 is MNHEY and CDR2 SVGEGT. The CDR3 sequence is 14 residues long. The CDR3 nucleotides are TGTGCCAGCAGTTCGTCGGCGGGCCAAGAGACCCAGTACTTC. Translation gives CASSSSAGQETQYF.

This chain connects TRBV20-1 to TRBJ2-5; weak D call: TRBD1 (6 bases). The germline V gene has CDR1 DFQATT and CDR2 SNEGSKA (reference sequence). V was cut by 6 bases and J by 2 bases, with 13 bases left in between. This CDR3 contains 13 residues. The CDR3 region has the DNA TGCAGTGCGGGACAACTGAATCAAGAGACCCAGTACTTC. As protein: CSAGQLNQETQYF.

The genes are TRBV29-1 and TRBJ2-1, with D uncertain. The end of the DNA aligns better with TRBJ2-7, so the J call may be wrong. This CDR3 comprises 13 residues. Germline V gives CDR1 SQVTM, CDR2 ANQGSEA. CDR3 in DNA: TGCAGCGCTCAAGGAGATTCCTACAATGAGCAGTACTTC. Protein sequence: CSAQGDSYNEQYF.

J is TRBJ2-7 and V is TRBV5-5, with D unresolved. Trimming removed 8 bases at V and 2 bases at J, with 17 bases between. The CDR3 is 14 residues long. In germline, CDR1 is SGHKS, CDR2 YYEKEE (reference sequence). DNA for the CDR3: TGTGCCAGTGCTCAGGCGCTAACCCCCTACGAGCAGTACTTC. Translation gives CASAQALTPYEQYF.

The genes are TRBV5-5 and TRBJ1-1; D not resolved. Germline lookup yields CDR1 SGHKS and CDR2 YYEKEE (reference sequence). Trimming shortened V by 2 bases and J by 2 bases, and 10 bases separated the two germline ends. This CDR3 has 14 residues. The DNA of the CDR3 is TGTGCCAGCAGCTTCACAGTGTCCAACACTGAAGCTTTCTTT. Protein sequence: CASSFTVSNTEAFF.

The chain recombines TRBV3-1 with TRBJ2-1; D call uncertain. This CDR3 contains 15 residues. Trimming cost V 4 bases and J 5 bases, with 15 bases left between them. Germline V gene lookup returns CDR1 LGHDT and CDR2 YNNKEL (reference sequence). The CDR3 here is CASSLTVVSHNEQFF. The CDR3 region has the DNA TGTGCCAGCAGCCTCACCGTAGTCAGTCACAATGAGCAGTTCTTC.

V is TRBV7-8 and J is TRBJ2-1; possible D gene TRBD2, 5 bases. Germline V CDR1 and CDR2: SGHVS, FQNEAQ. CDR3 size: 14 residues. V dropped 4 bases and J dropped 8 bases, with 15 bases sitting between them. The CDR3 nucleotides read TGTGCCAGCAGCTCGGACTTCCCTGGGTATGAGCAGTTCTTC. It is translated as CASSSDFPGYEQFF.

This clonotype was found a few times. V gene TRBV7-9 combines with J gene TRBJ1-3; unclear D gene. Looked up from germline, CDR1 is SEHNR and CDR2 is FQNEAQ (reference sequence). This CDR3 has 15 residues. The germline V and J ends were trimmed by 5 bases and 4 bases, with 15 bases remaining between them. CDR3 in amino acids: CASSRNTAGGNTIYF. For the CDR3, the DNA is TGTGCCAGCAGCCGTAACACAGCGGGAGGAAACACCATATATTTT. Filled out from reference TRBV7-9 and TRBJ1-3, the complete variable domain reads DTGVSQNPRHKITKRGQNVTFRCDPISEHNRLYWYRQTLGQGPEFLTYFQNEAQLEKSRLLSDRFSAERPKGSFSTLEIQRTEQGDSAMYLCASSRNTAGGNTIYFGEGSWLTVV.

This rearrangement joins TRBV28 to TRBJ1-5, with a tentative D call TRBD1 (6 bases). The CDR3 has 15 residues. Germline V gives CDR1 MDHEN, CDR2 SYDVKM. Trimming cost V 5 bases and J 1 base, with 12 bases left between them. CDR3 bases: TGTGCCAGCAGTACACCTGACAGGAGCAATCAGCCCCAGCATTTT. Residues: CASSTPDRSNQPQHF.

There are many counts of this clonotype. The chain joins TRBV10-3 to TRBJ2-3; D remains unclear. The V gene's germline CDR1 is ENHRY and CDR2 SYGVKD. Deletions cut 5 bases from V and 1 base from J, with 13 bases between. The CDR3 spans 15 residues. CDR3 sequence reads: CAISNSGLGTDTQYF. CDR3 DNA sequence: TGTGCCATCAGTAATTCAGGTCTAGGCACAGATACGCAGTATTTT.

The chain links TRBV6-2 or TRBV6-3 to TRBJ2-5; 8 bases match TRBD1. V gave up 5 bases and J gave up 13 bases; unmatched junction bases: 6. This CDR3 spans 11 amino acids. CDR1 is MNHEY, CDR2 SVGEGT, per germline. CDR3: CASSKATGVYF. CDR3 nucleotide sequence: TGTGCCAGCAGTAAAGCGACAGGGGTGTACTTC.

The chain is built from TRBV30 and TRBJ2-5; D remains unclear. Between the trimmed V and J ends, which lost 0 bases and 5 bases, there was a span of 10 bases. Germline loops: CDR1 GTSNPN, CDR2 SVGIG (reference sequence). This CDR3 has 13 residues. The CDR3 reads CAWSVSRRETQYF. The CDR3, as DNA: TGTGCCTGGAGTGTATCTAGACGCGAGACCCAGTACTTC.

In its sample, this clonotype was seen many times. The DNA for the CDR3 is TGTGCCAGCAGCTTTACAGGGGATGAGACTCCTTACAAGCAGTACTTC. This encodes CASSFTGDETPYKQYF. The chain couples TRBV7-9 to TRBJ2-7; 7 bases map to TRBD1. This CDR3 comprises 16 residues. Germline-derived CDR1 and CDR2 are SEHNR and FQNEAQ (reference sequence). J lost 8 bases, V lost 3 bases, and 16 bases had no gene match.

This clonotype was counted ten times or more. V gene TRBV20-1 combines with J gene TRBJ1-5, with 12 bases aligning to TRBD1. CDR3 length: 14 amino acids. V shed 6 bases, J shed 6 bases, and the junction held 6 bases outside the gene matches. CDR1 is DFQATT, CDR2 SNEGSKA, per germline (reference sequence). In DNA form, the CDR3 reads TGCAGTGCCCCGGGACAGGGGGCGGCTCAGCCCCAGCATTTT. Translation: CSAPGQGAAQPQHF.

In its sample, this clonotype was seen many times. The V gene is TRBV4-3, the J gene TRBJ2-7; TRBD1 matches at 8 bases. The CDR3 is 15 residues long. Trimming at V came to 1 base and at J to 0 bases, leaving 2 bases not matched to a gene. Germline V gives CDR1 LGHNA, CDR2 YSLEER. CDR3 sequence (DNA): TGCGCCAGCAGCCAAGCCGACAGGGGCTCCTACGAGCAGTACTTC. This codes for CASSQADRGSYEQYF.

This clonotype appeared many times. The chain uses TRBV20-1 and TRBJ2-6; D unclear. Looked up from germline, CDR1 is DFQATT and CDR2 is SNEGSKA (reference sequence). The CDR3 consists of 12 residues. The V end was cut by 5 bases, the J end by 1 base, with 3 bases between. The CDR3 DNA reads TGCAGTGCTCTTTCTGGGGCCAACGTCCTGACTTTC. Protein sequence: CSALSGANVLTF.

This clonotype was seen ten or more times. The chain links TRBV18 to TRBJ2-1, with 7 nucleotides matching TRBD1. CDR3 length: 16 amino acids. Germline V gene data show CDR1 as KGHSH and CDR2 as LQKENI. V trimming: 6 bases; J trimming: 3 bases; junction bases outside the gene matches: 11. CDR3 protein: CASSRWSGDSYNEQFF. The CDR3 nucleotides are TGTGCCAGCTCCCGATGGTCCGGGGACAGCTACAATGAGCAGTTCTTC. Drawing the rest from reference TRBV18 and TRBJ2-1, the complete variable domain is NAGVMQNPRHLVRRRGQEARLRCSPMKGHSHVYWYRQLPEEGLKFMVYLQKENIIDESGMPKERFSAEFPKEGPSILRIQQVVRGDSAAYFCASSRWSGDSYNEQFFGPGTRLTVL.

This clonotype was seen repeatedly, ten times or more. J is TRBJ2-7 and V is TRBV5-6; D gene ambiguous. Per germline, CDR1 SGHDT and CDR2 YYEEEE. V was clipped by 0 bases and J by 5 bases, with 15 bases between them. The CDR3 contains 15 residues. CDR3 in DNA: TGTGCCAGCAGCTTGGATTTTAGGGAAGGCCACGAGCAGTACTTC. Translating it yields CASSLDFREGHEQYF.

As for this clonotype: At one of its ends the junction is not consistent with the germline gene, which may arise from a read error. CDR3 sequence: CATSEWGNERFF. The CDR3 region has the DNA TGTGCCACCAGTGAATGGGGGAATGAGCGGTTCTTC. This chain uses TRBV24-1 with TRBJ2-1, with D perhaps given as TRBD1 or TRBD2 (5 bases each). Looked up from germline, CDR1 is KGHDR and CDR2 is SFDVKD. CDR3 length: 12 amino acids.